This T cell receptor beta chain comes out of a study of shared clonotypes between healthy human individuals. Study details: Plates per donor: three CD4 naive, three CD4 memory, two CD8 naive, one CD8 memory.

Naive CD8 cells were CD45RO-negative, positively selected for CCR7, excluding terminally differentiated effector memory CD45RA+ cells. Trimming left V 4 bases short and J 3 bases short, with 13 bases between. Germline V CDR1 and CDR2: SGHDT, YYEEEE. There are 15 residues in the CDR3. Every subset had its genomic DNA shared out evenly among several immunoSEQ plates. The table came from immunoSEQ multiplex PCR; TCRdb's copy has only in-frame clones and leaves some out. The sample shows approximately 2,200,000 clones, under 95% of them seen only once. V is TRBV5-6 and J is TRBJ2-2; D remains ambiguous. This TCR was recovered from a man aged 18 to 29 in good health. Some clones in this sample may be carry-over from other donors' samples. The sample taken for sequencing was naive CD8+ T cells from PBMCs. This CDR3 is CASSPGSLYTGELFF. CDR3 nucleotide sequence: TGTGCCAGCAGCCCCGGGTCCCTATACACCGGGGAGCTGTTTTTT. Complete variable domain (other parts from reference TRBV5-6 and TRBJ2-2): DAGVTQSPTHLIKTRGQQVTLRCSPKSGHDTVSWYQQALGQGPQFIFQYYEEEERQRGNFPDRFSGHQFPNYSSELNVNALLLGDSALYLCASSPGSLYTGELFFGEGSRLTVL.